The 23 T cell receptor beta chains in this list originate from one sample, sequenced in a study of blood T cell repertoires in COVID-19. Data came from immunoSEQ multiplex PCR; TCRdb stores just in-frame clones and leaves some out. The profile shows 260,000 or so clones, 80% to 90% of them singletons. Material: peripheral blood. The receptors here all came from a woman between 65 and 79 years old with acute or convalescent COVID-19.

The V and J genes are TRBV6-5 and TRBJ1-2; 8 bases map to TRBD1. Germline CDR1 and CDR2: MNHEY and SVGAGI. This CDR3 contains 14 residues. V lost 6 bases to trimming and J lost 0 bases; unmatched junction nucleotides: 3. CDR3 bases: TGTGCCAGCAGAAGACAGGGGTCTAACTATGGCTACACCTTC. Translation: CASRRQGSNYGYTF.

This chain joins TRBV4-2 and TRBJ2-7; D is undetermined. Germline-derived CDR1 and CDR2 are LGHNA and YNFKEQ. V was clipped by 1 base and J by 2 bases, with 9 bases between them. The CDR3 has 14 residues. CDR3 loop: CASSQAEKAYEQYF. The CDR3 DNA follows: TGTGCCAGCAGCCAAGCGGAGAAAGCCTACGAGCAGTACTTC.

The rearrangement uses TRBV19 and TRBJ1-5, with D tentatively TRBD1 (6 bases). The germline gives CDR1 LNHDA, CDR2 SQIVND (reference sequence). This CDR3 is built from 15 residues. Trimming shortened V by 7 bases and J by 2 bases, and 15 bases separated the two germline ends. The CDR3 DNA sequence: TGTGCCAGTAATCCACAGGGAATAGGCAATCAGCCCCAGCATTTT. Protein product: CASNPQGIGNQPQHF. Combining the CDR3 with reference TRBV19 and TRBJ1-5 gives the whole variable domain DGGITQSPKYLFRKEGQNVTLSCEQNLNHDAMYWYRQDPGQGLRLIYYSQIVNDFQKGDIAEGYSVSREKKESFPLTVTSAQKNPTAFYLCASNPQGIGNQPQHFGDGTRLSIL.

V is TRBV7-9 and J is TRBJ1-4; no clear D. CDR3 size: 13 residues. Germline V lookup: CDR1 SEHNR, CDR2 FQNEAQ (reference sequence). V was trimmed by 1 base and J by 8 bases, leaving 8 bases between them. DNA for the CDR3: TGTGCCAGCAGCTTAGGGTCTAGCGAAAAACTGTTTTTT. Its protein is CASSLGSSEKLFF.

J is TRBJ2-2 and V is TRBV15, with 8 bases lining up with TRBD1. CDR1 is LNHNV, CDR2 YYDKDF, per germline (reference sequence). After removal of 2 bases from V and 1 base from J, the junction contained 9 bases not matched to a gene. This CDR3 spans 18 amino acids. The CDR3: CATSRYSPGTGNTGELFF. In nucleotides, the CDR3 is TGTGCCACCAGCAGATACTCCCCCGGGACAGGGAACACCGGGGAGCTGTTTTTT.

The J gene is TRBJ1-5, the V gene TRBV5-8, with TRBD1 as a possible D gene (5 bases). Germline CDR1 and CDR2: SGHTS and YDEGEE. The CDR3 runs to 13 residues. Trimming shortened V by 10 bases and J by 0 bases, and 11 bases separated the two germline ends. This CDR3 reads CASLQVSNQPQHF. DNA for the CDR3: TGTGCCTCCTTACAGGTTAGCAATCAGCCCCAGCATTTT.

This rearrangement joins TRBV7-7 to TRBJ2-5, with 10 bases fitting TRBD2. V trimming: 3 bases; J trimming: 5 bases; junction bases outside the gene matches: 0. Germline V gene sequence: CDR1 SSHAT, CDR2 FNYEAQ (reference sequence). CDR3 size: 13 residues. CDR3 in DNA: TGTGCCAGCAGCTTGGGACTAGCGGAGACCCAGTACTTC. Protein sequence: CASSLGLAETQYF.

This chain connects TRBV14 to TRBJ1-6; tentatively, D is TRBD1 (6 bases). The ends were cut back, 1 base at V and 7 bases at J, with 20 bases in the middle. This CDR3 is built from 18 residues. CDR1 and CDR2 from the germline V gene are SGHDN and FVKESK. CDR3 region: CASSQGTLRGALNSPLHF. The CDR3 region has the DNA TGTGCCAGCAGCCAAGGCACCTTGCGGGGGGCTTTAAATTCACCCCTCCACTTT.

The chain carries TRBV6-2 or TRBV6-3 and TRBJ2-7; 9 positions agree with TRBD1. This CDR3 spans 17 amino acids. Per germline, CDR1 MNHEY and CDR2 SVGEGT. Germline trimming cut 2 bases from V and 5 bases from J; bases unmatched to any gene: 13. CDR3 nucleotide sequence: TGTGCCAGCAGTTACCCTATCATCGGGACAGGGAGGGACGAGCAGTACTTC. It yields the protein CASSYPIIGTGRDEQYF.

The rearrangement joins TRBV7-9 to TRBJ1-4; 7 positions match TRBD1. The germline gives CDR1 SEHNR, CDR2 FQNEAQ (reference sequence). The ends lost 0 bases at V and 4 bases at J; junction bases unmatched: 5. The CDR3 has 16 residues. The CDR3 region is CASSLAGTDINEKLFF. CDR3 coding DNA: TGTGCCAGCAGCTTAGCGGGGACAGATATTAATGAAAAACTGTTTTTT.

V usage is TRBV5-6 and J usage is TRBJ1-2; D is undetermined. Trimming stripped 1 base from V and 8 bases from J, with 6 bases between. Germline CDR1 is SGHDT and CDR2 is YYEEEE. The CDR3 totals 11 residues. The CDR3: CASSLSRGYTF. In nucleotides, the CDR3 is TGTGCCAGCAGCTTGTCACGGGGCTACACCTTC.

The chain recombines TRBV7-8 with TRBJ2-1; 9 bases are a match to TRBD2. The CDR3 is 14 residues long. Germline V lookup: CDR1 SGHVS, CDR2 FQNEAQ. V lost 6 bases to trimming and J lost 2 bases; unmatched junction nucleotides: 2. The CDR3 DNA is TGTGCCAGCAGAGGCGGGGGGGCCTACAATGAGCAGTTCTTC. This encodes CASRGGGAYNEQFF.

The genes are TRBV2 and TRBJ1-5; 8 bases align to TRBD1. Germline-derived CDR1 and CDR2 are SNHLY and FYNNEI. Trimming took 7 bases from V and 6 from J; bases not matched to a gene: 8. There are 14 residues in the CDR3. CDR3 sequence reads: CASTDRGVGQPQHF. The CDR3 nucleotides read TGTGCCAGCACTGACAGGGGAGTCGGTCAGCCCCAGCATTTT. The variable domain in full, with the rest retrieved from reference TRBV2 and TRBJ1-5, is EPEVTQTPSHQVTQMGQEVILRCVPISNHLYFYWYRQILGQKVEFLVSFYNNEISEKSEIFDDQFSVERPDGSNFTLKIRSTKLEDSAMYFCASTDRGVGQPQHFGDGTRLSIL.

V gene TRBV5-1 combines with J gene TRBJ1-2; 8 bases match TRBD1. J lost 9 bases, V lost 5 bases, and 6 bases had no gene match. The CDR3 length is 12 residues. CDR1 and CDR2 from the germline V gene are SGHRS and YFSETQ. This CDR3 reads CASSYDRGSYTF. CDR3 nucleotides: TGCGCCAGCAGTTACGACAGGGGAAGCTACACCTTC.

This chain joins TRBV6-6 and TRBJ2-2; the D is unclear. With 2 bases removed from V and 4 bases from J, the gap between germline ends came to 14 bases. The length of the CDR3 is 16 residues. The germline V gene encodes CDR1 MNHNY and CDR2 SVGAGI (reference sequence). CDR3 nucleotide sequence: TGTGCCAGCAGTTACCCCACAGACCTCCTCACCGGGGAGCTGTTTTTT. It yields the protein CASSYPTDLLTGELFF.

This chain uses TRBV6-6 with TRBJ1-4; TRBD1 matches 8 bases. The CDR3 totals 13 residues. The germline V gene encodes CDR1 MNHNY and CDR2 SVGAGI (reference sequence). Trimming took 7 bases from V and 7 from J; bases not matched to a gene: 5. CDR3 nucleotide sequence: TGTGCCAGCATAGGGACAGGACGTGAAAAACTGTTTTTT. It translates to CASIGTGREKLFF.

The V gene is TRBV6-5, the J gene TRBJ2-5, with D possibly matching TRBD2 (6 bases). Trimming took off 7 bases at V and 2 bases at J, with 14 bases between the two ends. Germline V gene lookup returns CDR1 MNHEY and CDR2 SVGAGI. CDR3 length: 14 residues. The CDR3 bases are TGTGCCAGCATGCGGGGAGCACGGCAAGAGACCCAGTACTTC. Encoded protein: CASMRGARQETQYF.

The chain recombines TRBV4-2 with TRBJ1-5, with TRBD1 matching 11 bases. The CDR3 spans 17 residues. Germline CDR1 is LGHNA and CDR2 is YNFKEQ. Trimming took 1 base from V and 5 from J; bases not matched to a gene: 7. The CDR3 nucleotides read TGTGCCAGCAGCCAAGTATATGGACAGGGGGCGGATCAGCCCCAGCATTTT. It encodes CASSQVYGQGADQPQHF.

The genes are TRBV5-4 and TRBJ1-3, with D possibly being TRBD1 (5 bases). Germline-derived CDR1 and CDR2 are SGHNT and YYREEE (reference sequence). The length of the CDR3 is 17 residues. Trimming stripped 4 bases from V and 0 bases from J, with 17 bases between. Here the CDR3 DNA reads TGTGCCAGCAGCCCCGGCGGGGGAGGTAACTCTGGAAACACCATATATTTT. It is translated as CASSPGGGGNSGNTIYF.

The V gene is TRBV9, the J gene TRBJ1-1, with 7 bases that match TRBD1. Unmatched junction bases numbered 10, after V lost 4 bases and J lost 7 bases. The CDR3 loop spans 14 amino acids. Germline assignment: CDR1 SGDLS and CDR2 YYNGEE. The CDR3 bases are TGTGCCAGCAGCTCCCACAAGGGGGCGGATGAAGCTTTCTTT. Protein product: CASSSHKGADEAFF.

The chain has TRBV19 and TRBJ1-6, with 9 bases aligning to TRBD1. After removal of 7 bases from V and 9 bases from J, the junction contained 7 bases not matched to a gene. Germline CDR1 is LNHDA and CDR2 is SQIVND (reference sequence). CDR3 length: 14 residues. The CDR3 spells CASIDTGGSSPLHF. Written as DNA, the CDR3 is TGTGCCAGTATTGATACAGGGGGCAGTTCACCCCTCCACTTT.

The chain joins TRBV3-1 (or the pseudogene TRBV3-2) to TRBJ1-1; D is unclear. The CDR3 has 13 amino acids. The germline V gene has CDR1 LGHDT and CDR2 YNNKEL (reference sequence). V gave up 0 bases and J gave up 3 bases, with 5 bases separating them. The CDR3 here is CASSQDFDTEAFF. In DNA form, the CDR3 reads TGTGCCAGCAGCCAAGATTTCGACACTGAAGCTTTCTTT.

The genes are TRBV28 and TRBJ1-2, with 7 nucleotides matching TRBD1. CDR3 length: 12 amino acids. Per the germline V gene, CDR1 is MDHEN and CDR2 is SYDVKM. V was clipped by 5 bases and J by 7 bases; unmatched bases: 4. The CDR3 DNA follows: TGTGCCAGCAGTACAGGGGTGGGTGGCTACACCTTC. This encodes CASSTGVGGYTF.